These 21 T cell receptor beta chains originate from one sample sequenced in a study of blood T cell repertoires in COVID-19. Using immunoSEQ multiplex PCR, the repertoire was profiled, and TCRdb retains in-frame clones only, with some absent. The sample yields around 56,000 clones, around 87% seen once. Material: peripheral blood. These receptors all come from a man between 60 and 75 years old with active or convalescent COVID-19.

This sequence joins TRBV11-2 and TRBJ1-5; 7 bases agree with TRBD1. The V and J ends lost 0 bases and 6 bases, in that order; junction bases with no gene match: 5. This CDR3 is 15 amino acids long. CDR1 is SGHAT and CDR2 is FQNNGV in the germline V gene. In DNA form, the CDR3 reads TGTGCCAGCAGCTTAGAGTCGACAGGGTCTCAGCCCCAGCATTTT. Translation gives CASSLESTGSQPQHF.

The J gene is TRBJ2-2, the V gene TRBV5-1; 8 positions agree with TRBD2. Germline assignment: CDR1 SGHRS and CDR2 YFSETQ. Germline trimming cut 0 bases from V and 5 bases from J; bases unmatched to any gene: 3. This CDR3 region has 15 residues. The CDR3 nucleotides are TGCGCCAGCAGCTTGGCCGCTAGCGGGACCGGGGAGCTGTTTTTT. Protein: CASSLAASGTGELFF.

The chain employs TRBV7-9 and TRBJ2-1; 7 bases are a match to TRBD2. The V gene end was trimmed by 1 base and the J gene end by 9 bases; junction bases not matched to a gene: 9. This CDR3 comprises 15 residues. Germline CDR1 is SEHNR and CDR2 is FQNEAQ (reference sequence). The CDR3 bases are TGTGCCAGCAGCTTAGAAGGACTAGGGCCGGTTGAGCAGTTCTTC. Its translation is CASSLEGLGPVEQFF.

V is TRBV2 and J is TRBJ2-3, with D uncertain. Trimming left V 7 bases short and J 2 bases short, with 10 bases between. This CDR3 has 13 amino acids. Germline CDR1 is SNHLY and CDR2 is FYNNEI. Written as DNA, the CDR3 is TGTGCCAGCACTTGGCTTAACACAGATACGCAGTATTTT. It specifies CASTWLNTDTQYF.

V and J are TRBV3-1 (or the pseudogene TRBV3-2) and TRBJ2-4; D remains ambiguous. CDR1 LGHDT and CDR2 YNNKEL come from the germline V gene (reference sequence). The CDR3 loop spans 17 amino acids. V was trimmed by 5 bases and J by 5 bases, leaving 22 bases between them. CDR3 DNA sequence: TGTGCCAGCAGCAGATGCAGTCCCATTTGCAAAGAAAACATTCAGTACTTC. Amino acids: CASSRCSPICKENIQYF.

V and J are TRBV7-9 and TRBJ1-4; 10 bases map to TRBD1. The CDR3 is made up of 16 amino acids. Germline assignment: CDR1 SEHNR and CDR2 FQNEAQ (reference sequence). Trimming removed 1 base from V and 8 bases from J; junction bases left unmatched: 7. CDR3 in DNA: TGTGCCAGCAGCTTAGACCCGGGACAGGGGAAGGAAAAACTGTTTTTT. As protein: CASSLDPGQGKEKLFF. The whole variable domain, filled in from reference TRBV7-9 and TRBJ1-4, reads DTGVSQNPRHKITKRGQNVTFRCDPISEHNRLYWYRQTLGQGPEFLTYFQNEAQLEKSRLLSDRFSAERPKGSFSTLEIQRTEQGDSAMYLCASSLDPGQGKEKLFFGSGTQLSVL.

This clone has only a few counts. The CDR3 bases are TGTGCCAGCAGCTTAGAGGCAGGGACTGGAAACACCATATATTTT. Its translation: CASSLEAGTGNTIYF. The rearrangement links TRBV7-6 to TRBJ1-3, with D possibly being TRBD1 (5 bases). CDR1 is SGHVS and CDR2 is FNYEAQ in the germline V gene. The CDR3 runs to 15 residues. V lost 1 base to trimming and J lost 2 bases, with 9 bases between them.

The chain links TRBV5-4 to TRBJ2-1, with 11 bases identical to TRBD2. The germline V gene encodes CDR1 SGHNT and CDR2 YYREEE (reference sequence). The CDR3 is 17 amino acids. J lost 8 bases, V lost 2 bases, and 12 bases had no gene match. CDR3 amino acids: CASSFRLAGPLLDEQFF. In DNA form, the CDR3 reads TGTGCCAGCAGCTTCCGACTAGCGGGGCCGCTCCTCGATGAGCAGTTCTTC. The whole variable domain, remainder taken from reference TRBV5-4 and TRBJ2-1, is ETGVTQSPTHLIKTRGQQVTLRCSSQSGHNTVSWYQQALGQGPQFIFQYYREEENGRGNFPPRFSGLQFPNYSSELNVNALELDDSALYLCASSFRLAGPLLDEQFFGPGTRLTVL.

This clone was found once. This sequence joins TRBV6-6 and TRBJ2-1; 14 nucleotides match TRBD2. Trimming cost V 6 bases and J 9 bases; bases outside gene matches: 7. In germline, CDR1 is MNHNY, CDR2 SVGAGI (reference sequence). The CDR3 has 15 residues. The DNA of the CDR3 is TGTGCCAGCAGCCCGGGACTAGCGGGAGAGGTTGAGCAGTTCTTC. This codes for CASSPGLAGEVEQFF.

There are a few counts of this clone. This chain links TRBV5-1 with TRBJ2-7; 9 bases agree with TRBD1. This CDR3 has 15 residues. The V gene's germline CDR1 is SGHRS and CDR2 YFSETQ. Trimming cost V 4 bases and J 2 bases; bases outside gene matches: 7. Here the CDR3 reads CASSQGQGSPYEQYF. DNA for the CDR3: TGCGCCAGCAGCCAGGGACAGGGAAGTCCCTACGAGCAGTACTTC.

The V gene is TRBV5-4, the J gene TRBJ1-2, with 8 bases identical to TRBD1. The V and J ends lost 3 bases and 7 bases, in that order; junction bases with no gene match: 8. Germline V gene sequence: CDR1 SGHNT, CDR2 YYREEE (reference sequence). There are 14 residues in the CDR3. The CDR3 protein is CASSWGTGEAGYTF. CDR3 coding DNA: TGTGCCAGCAGCTGGGGGACAGGCGAAGCTGGCTACACCTTC.

The rearrangement links TRBV12-1 to TRBJ2-5; the D call TRBD2 from the table was never checked on the DNA. TRBV12-1 is recorded as a pseudogene. This CDR3 has 21 amino acids. CDR3 amino acids: CASSSLREPSGFSYGQETQYF. The CDR3 DNA reads TGTGCCAGCAGCTCCCTAAGGGAACCTAGCGGGTTCAGTTATGGACAAGAGACCCAGTACTTC.

The chain couples TRBV5-4 to TRBJ2-7, with D perhaps matching TRBD2 (6 bases). V was shortened by 3 bases and J by 0 bases, with 16 bases between the two germline ends. The germline V gene encodes CDR1 SGHNT and CDR2 YYREEE (reference sequence). There are 16 residues in the CDR3. Here the CDR3 reads CASSSFAGRSSYEQYF. CDR3 in DNA: TGTGCCAGCAGCTCCTTTGCGGGGCGTAGCTCCTACGAGCAGTACTTC. The full variable domain, completed using reference TRBV5-4 and TRBJ2-7, is ETGVTQSPTHLIKTRGQQVTLRCSSQSGHNTVSWYQQALGQGPQFIFQYYREEENGRGNFPPRFSGLQFPNYSSELNVNALELDDSALYLCASSSFAGRSSYEQYFGPGTRLTVT.

The chain employs TRBV19 and TRBJ2-5; 7 bases map to TRBD1. Germline V lookup: CDR1 LNHDA, CDR2 SQIVND (reference sequence). The ends lost 6 bases at V and 2 bases at J; junction bases unmatched: 18. This CDR3 has 18 amino acids. In nucleotides, the CDR3 is TGTGCCAGTAGCCCTCGACAGGGCCTCTATCCTAAACAAGAGACCCAGTACTTC. It encodes CASSPRQGLYPKQETQYF.

This clone came up a few times. V usage is TRBV11-2 and J usage is TRBJ1-5; TRBD1 agrees at 9 bases. From germline, CDR1 is SGHAT and CDR2 FQNNGV. With V trimmed by 5 bases and J by 5 bases, 13 bases remained unmatched. This CDR3 has 17 amino acids. CDR3 sequence: CASSPPGDRVFYQPQHF. Written as DNA, the CDR3 is TGTGCCAGCAGCCCTCCCGGGGACAGGGTTTTCTATCAGCCCCAGCATTTT. Looking up the rest from reference TRBV11-2 and TRBJ1-5 gives the full variable domain: EAGVAQSPRYKIIEKRQSVAFWCNPISGHATLYWYQQILGQGPKLLIQFQNNGVVDDSQLPKDRFSAERLKGVDSTLKIQPAKLEDSAVYLCASSPPGDRVFYQPQHFGDGTRLSIL.

J is TRBJ2-3 and V is TRBV5-1, with 7 bases identical to TRBD2. V shed 3 bases, J shed 3 bases, and the junction held 1 base outside the gene matches. Germline V lookup: CDR1 SGHRS, CDR2 YFSETQ. This CDR3 contains 13 residues. CDR3 in DNA: TGCGCCAGCAGCTCGGGGGGAACAGATACGCAGTATTTT. This gives the protein CASSSGGTDTQYF.

This chain joins TRBV19 and TRBJ1-2, with D perhaps matching TRBD1 (6 bases). Germline V gene data show CDR1 as LNHDA and CDR2 as SQIVND (reference sequence). The V gene lost 9 bases and the J gene lost 5 bases, with 16 bases spanning the gap. This CDR3 has 13 amino acids. Written as DNA, the CDR3 is TGTGCCAGCCAAACAGGGAGAGGGTATGGCTACACCTTC. This gives the protein CASQTGRGYGYTF. The entire variable domain, with the rest obtained from reference TRBV19 and TRBJ1-2, is as follows: DGGITQSPKYLFRKEGQNVTLSCEQNLNHDAMYWYRQDPGQGLRLIYYSQIVNDFQKGDIAEGYSVSREKKESFPLTVTSAQKNPTAFYLCASQTGRGYGYTFGSGTRLTVV.

The sample holds one count of this clone. The chain combines TRBV4-1 with TRBJ2-1; 13 positions agree with TRBD2. Germline V gene sequence: CDR1 MGHRA, CDR2 YSYEKL. The CDR3 consists of 16 residues. The junction had 3 bases not matched to a gene; V was cut back by 2 bases and J by 5 bases. CDR3: CASSQPTSGRNNEQFF. CDR3 DNA: TGCGCCAGCAGCCAACCGACTAGCGGGAGGAACAATGAGCAGTTCTTC.

The V and J genes are TRBV4-3 and TRBJ2-3; 11 bases agree with TRBD2. The CDR3 consists of 16 residues. The germline CDR1 and CDR2 sequences are LGHNA and YSLEER. The V gene end was trimmed by 1 base and the J gene end by 7 bases; junction bases not matched to a gene: 7. The CDR3 protein is CASSQGDSGGAYTQYF. The CDR3 DNA is TGCGCCAGCAGCCAAGGCGATAGCGGGGGGGCTTATACGCAGTATTTT.

The rearrangement links TRBV18 to TRBJ1-1; D is unclear. Trimming pared 0 bases from V and 1 base from J, leaving 6 bases between. CDR3 length equals 14 residues. From germline, CDR1 is KGHSH and CDR2 LQKENI. Here the CDR3 reads CASSPPSGNTEAFF. CDR3 in DNA: TGTGCCAGCTCACCACCGTCGGGGAACACTGAAGCTTTCTTT.

The chain uses TRBV10-1 and TRBJ2-7; TRBD1 matches at 9 bases. The CDR3 runs to 15 residues. V lost 2 bases to trimming and J lost 2 bases; unmatched junction nucleotides: 4. The germline CDR1 and CDR2 sequences are WNHNN and SYGVQD (reference sequence). In DNA, the CDR3 is TGCGCCAGCAGTGAGCCGGGACAGGGAACCTACGAGCAGTACTTC. It encodes CASSEPGQGTYEQYF.